The rows below give T cell receptor beta chains drawn from one sample of a study of technical replicates of blood from a few donors. Data came from immunoSEQ multiplex PCR; TCRdb stores just in-frame clones and leaves some out. Seen here are about 88,000 clones, around 94% observed once, and the top ten hold 0.25%. The sequenced sample was T cells isolated from PBMCs. These receptors were obtained from a human donor in good health. Both conserved end residues are part of each CDR3. The D gene is left open where the match is weak.

J	V	D	CDR3
TRBJ2-5	TRBV2	TRBD1	CASSSTRGQIQETQYF
TRBJ1-2	TRBV14	.	CASSQGGGYGYTF
TRBJ2-1	TRBV7-6	.	CASSLEIAGWGQFF
TRBJ1-1	TRBV30	.	CAWTRGETEAFF
TRBJ1-1	TRBV11-3	.	CASSRKPGRGANMNTEAFF
TRBJ2-3	TRBV19	.	CASSIPSKSGFRSTDTQYF
TRBJ2-7	TRBV11-3	TRBD2	CASSPMTSGAYEQYF
TRBJ2-7	TRBV7-9	.	CASSLWGSGSGSYEQYF
TRBJ2-1	TRBV29-1	TRBD2	CSVITSGDVVNEQFF
TRBJ1-1	TRBV7-2	.	CASRSGLTGTEAFF
TRBJ1-1	TRBV11-2	.	CASSFFPPGTEAFF
TRBJ1-1	TRBV6-1	.	CASSGPSRVLKEAFF
TRBJ2-1	TRBV29-1	TRBD1	CSVVRDRRYNEQFF
TRBJ1-2	TRBV27	.	CASSLRQGYYGYTF
TRBJ2-1	TRBV30	TRBD2	CAWNRGGFPYNEQFF
TRBJ2-3	TRBV19	TRBD1	CASSQTGGVLNTQYF
TRBJ1-5	TRBV18	TRBD1	CASSPGQGGQPQHF
TRBJ2-3	TRBV9	TRBD2	CASSVEPGGAYTQYF
TRBJ2-3	TRBV27	TRBD1	CASSSWGTVLLRDTQYF
TRBJ2-2	TRBV29-1	TRBD1	CSVLTGMNTGELFF
TRBJ2-1	TRBV4-1	.	CASSPLSSRGNEQFF
TRBJ2-3	TRBV10-3	TRBD1	CAIRYGTGEFLTDTQYF
TRBJ1-2	TRBV7-3	TRBD1	CASSFLGTGTPLF
TRBJ2-7	TRBV6-5	TRBD1	CASRMAGQGFYEQYF
TRBJ2-5	TRBV7-9	.	CASSLIGVVLDGTQYF
TRBJ2-7	TRBV19	.	CASSALGGSYEQYF
TRBJ1-1	TRBV11-2	.	CASNPLGGAGNTEAFF
TRBJ2-5	TRBV4-1	TRBD2	CASSPGTSGGAQETQYF
TRBJ2-7	TRBV7-7	.	CASSLKQGYEQYF
TRBJ2-1	TRBV5-4	.	CASSRDPRSDEQFF
TRBJ2-2	TRBV6-6	.	CASSYGDISTGELFF
TRBJ2-7	TRBV2	TRBD1	CASSPRFGQGAHEQYF
TRBJ2-1	TRBV28	.	CASSLSSGRDNEQFF
TRBJ2-5	TRBV15	TRBD2	CATSRDAGVRETQYF
TRBJ2-4	TRBV6-1	.	CASSERGILGNIQYF
TRBJ1-5	TRBV4-1	TRBD1	CASSRTGSLTQHF
TRBJ1-3	TRBV2	TRBD1	CASRWTGSRATIYF
TRBJ2-7	TRBV11-2	.	CASSLDRTTYEQYF
TRBJ1-1	TRBV9	.	CASSVLRVPRSSFF
TRBJ1-1	TRBV4-1	.	CASSQVYGTDTEAFF
TRBJ1-2	TRBV18	TRBD1	CASSSDRGDNYGYTF
TRBJ1-1	TRBV29-1	.	CSVDQGRANTEAFF
TRBJ1-5	TRBV19	TRBD1	CASSEGTGGNQPQHF